This T cell receptor beta chain was found in a study of blood T cell repertoires in COVID-19. Background on the study: In each case, the material was cDNA or gDNA derived from T cells, B-cell-depleted T cells, or PBMCs.

Profiling relied on immunoSEQ multiplex PCR, and the TCRdb table lists in-frame clones only, not all of them. The table has 110,000 to 150,000 clones, more than 75% seen once. In germline, CDR1 is MGHRA, CDR2 YSYEKL. The CDR3 covers 17 residues. Trimming pared 2 bases from V and 0 bases from J, leaving 14 bases between. The chain uses TRBV4-1 and TRBJ2-4; a possible D gene is TRBD1 (6 bases). Specimen: peripheral blood. The sequence was obtained from a woman older than 75 with acute or convalescent COVID-19. CDR3 sequence (DNA): TGCGCCAGCAGCCAACCGGGACACATCCTAGCCAAAAACATTCAGTACTTC. Its translation is CASSQPGHILAKNIQYF.